The 16 T cell receptor beta chains reported below all come from one sample, sequenced in a study of shared clonotypes between healthy human individuals. The table came from immunoSEQ multiplex PCR; TCRdb's copy has only in-frame clones and leaves some out. The repertoire consists of roughly 2.6 million clones, with around 90% occurring once and the leading ten covering under 0.15%. The specimen sequenced was naive CD4+ T cells sorted from blood. As for subset: CD45RA+ positively selected. The receptors were gathered from a man between 18 and 29 years old in good health.

V gene TRBV4-1 combines with J gene TRBJ1-4, with D hard to call. V was cut by 4 bases and J by 7 bases, with 19 bases left in between. The CDR3 extends over 16 amino acids. In germline, CDR1 is MGHRA, CDR2 YSYEKL. The CDR3 DNA sequence: TGCGCCAGCAGCCCATCACCGAAAGGGCCCGGTGAAAAACTGTTTTTT. Residues: CASSPSPKGPGEKLFF.

The J gene is TRBJ1-2, the V gene TRBV6-5; unclear D gene. With 5 bases removed from V and 7 bases from J, the gap between germline ends came to 17 bases. Germline loops: CDR1 MNHEY, CDR2 SVGAGI. The CDR3 consists of 14 residues. CDR3: CASSTPGVAGGYTF. CDR3 DNA sequence: TGTGCCAGCAGTACTCCTGGGGTTGCGGGTGGCTACACCTTC.

The chain is built from TRBV19 and TRBJ2-5; D is uncertain. The V and J ends lost 3 bases and 5 bases respectively, with 10 bases between them. There are 13 residues in the CDR3. Germline V CDR1 and CDR2: LNHDA, SQIVND (reference sequence). The CDR3 spells CASSIGILETQYF. CDR3 bases: TGTGCCAGTAGTATCGGTATTTTGGAGACCCAGTACTTC.

This clone was picked up one time. The rearrangement links TRBV28 to TRBJ1-6; D is possibly TRBD1 (6 bases). Germline CDR1 and CDR2: MDHEN and SYDVKM. The CDR3 consists of 16 residues. Trimming pared 7 bases from V and 5 bases from J, leaving 18 bases between. CDR3 bases: TGTGCCAGCATCCCTAGGTGGGGGCGAAATAATTCACCCCTCCACTTT. This codes for CASIPRWGRNNSPLHF.

V and J are TRBV2 and TRBJ2-7; D possibly corresponds to TRBD2 (6 bases). The CDR3 extends over 15 amino acids. The V gene's germline CDR1 is SNHLY and CDR2 FYNNEI. V was cut by 2 bases and J by 6 bases, with 17 bases left in between. CDR3 nucleotide sequence: TGTGCCAGCAGTGAATTAGTGGGAGGAATTGCCGAGCAGTACTTC. Its translation is CASSELVGGIAEQYF. Full variable domain (rest looked up from reference TRBV2 and TRBJ2-7): EPEVTQTPSHQVTQMGQEVILRCVPISNHLYFYWYRQILGQKVEFLVSFYNNEISEKSEIFDDQFSVERPDGSNFTLKIRSTKLEDSAMYFCASSELVGGIAEQYFGPGTRLTVT.

The chain combines TRBV5-1 with TRBJ1-4; no clear D. V lost 2 bases, J lost 0 bases, and 5 bases lay in between. The CDR3 spans 14 residues. Germline assignment: CDR1 SGHRS and CDR2 YFSETQ. The CDR3 DNA reads as TGCGCCAGCAGCTTTGACACAACTAATGAAAAACTGTTTTTT. This gives the protein CASSFDTTNEKLFF.

The chain combines TRBV28 with TRBJ1-4; D is ambiguous. Germline CDR1 is MDHEN and CDR2 is SYDVKM. V was shortened by 4 bases and J by 0 bases, with 6 bases between the two germline ends. The CDR3 is made up of 14 amino acids. CDR3 region: CASSYLATNEKLFF. Here the CDR3 DNA reads TGTGCCAGCAGTTATTTAGCAACTAATGAAAAACTGTTTTTT. Looking up the rest from reference TRBV28 and TRBJ1-4 gives the full variable domain: DVKVTQSSRYLVKRTGEKVFLECVQDMDHENMFWYRQDPGLGLRLIYFSYDVKMKEKGDIPEGYSVSREKKERFSLILESASTNQTSMYLCASSYLATNEKLFFGSGTQLSVL.

The chain uses TRBV7-2 and TRBJ2-7; D is ambiguous. Germline V gene data show CDR1 as SGHTA and CDR2 as FQGNSA. V gave up 1 base and J gave up 3 bases, with 13 bases separating them. CDR3 size: 15 residues. In DNA form, the CDR3 reads TGTGCCAGCAGCTTAGACCAGCGACATAACTACGAGCAGTACTTC. Its protein product is CASSLDQRHNYEQYF.

J is TRBJ2-1 and V is TRBV18; 8 bases align to TRBD2. Looked up from germline, CDR1 is KGHSH and CDR2 is LQKENI. Losses at the gene ends were 1 base for V and 6 bases for J; bases not matched to a gene: 5. The CDR3 sequence is 15 residues long. The CDR3 DNA reads TGTGCCAGCTCACCACTAGCGGGGACGGGCAATGAGCAGTTCTTC. Its translation: CASSPLAGTGNEQFF.

V is TRBV15 and J is TRBJ2-7, with TRBD1 identical over 9 bases. This CDR3 is 14 amino acids long. V lost 5 bases and J lost 2; bases outside the gene matches: 4. Germline-derived CDR1 and CDR2 are LNHNV and YYDKDF (reference sequence). The chain's CDR3 is CATSWGQGTYEQYF. CDR3 coding DNA: TGTGCCACCAGCTGGGGACAGGGTACCTACGAGCAGTACTTC.

The V call is TRBV5-1, the J call TRBJ1-3; TRBD1 might be the D (6 bases). The CDR3 spans 15 residues. V was pared by 0 bases and J by 4 bases, with 11 bases between. Germline loops: CDR1 SGHRS, CDR2 YFSETQ. This chain's CDR3 is CASSLDGGGGNTIYF. CDR3 sequence (DNA): TGCGCCAGCAGCTTGGATGGCGGGGGCGGAAACACCATATATTTT.

The genes are TRBV7-9 and TRBJ2-7; no reliable D call. Between the trimmed V and J ends, which lost 3 bases and 0 bases, there was a span of 6 bases. CDR1 is SEHNR and CDR2 is FQNEAQ in the germline V gene (reference sequence). This CDR3 has 13 residues. The DNA of the CDR3 is TGTGCCAGCAGCTTGGGATACTCCTACGAGCAGTACTTC. Protein product: CASSLGYSYEQYF.

This clone is a singleton in its sample. V is TRBV7-3 and J is TRBJ2-6; TRBD1 aligns across 9 bases. This CDR3 comprises 17 residues. V shed 5 bases and J 4 bases; nucleotides not matched to a gene: 9. Germline CDR1 SGHTA, CDR2 FQGTGA. The CDR3 sequence is CASSQGTGSSGANVLTF. The CDR3 DNA follows: TGTGCCAGCAGCCAAGGGACAGGGAGTTCGGGGGCCAACGTCCTGACTTTC.

The gene calls are TRBV27 and TRBJ1-6; D possibly corresponds to TRBD1 (5 bases). The length of the CDR3 is 14 residues. Trimming took off 3 bases at V and 7 bases at J, with 10 bases between the two ends. CDR1 is MNHEY and CDR2 is SMNVEV in the germline V gene (reference sequence). The CDR3 nucleotides are TGTGCCAGCAGTTTCGGGGGTGGGAATTCACCCCTCCACTTT. It yields the protein CASSFGGGNSPLHF.

V and J are TRBV2 and TRBJ1-5; D gene unclear. The germline CDR1 and CDR2 sequences are SNHLY and FYNNEI. Trimming pared 8 bases from V and 3 bases from J, leaving 11 bases between. This CDR3 is built from 13 residues. This CDR3 reads CASRGSPNQPQHF. As DNA, the CDR3 is TGTGCCAGCCGAGGGAGCCCCAATCAGCCCCAGCATTTT.

This sequence joins TRBV5-5 and TRBJ2-3, with D possibly TRBD2 on 6 matching bases. The V end was cut by 1 base, the J end by 3 bases, with 12 bases between. Germline loops: CDR1 SGHKS, CDR2 YYEKEE (reference sequence). The CDR3 is made up of 15 amino acids. CDR3: CASSLREAATDTQYF. The DNA of the CDR3 is TGTGCCAGCAGCTTGAGGGAGGCTGCAACAGATACGCAGTATTTT.